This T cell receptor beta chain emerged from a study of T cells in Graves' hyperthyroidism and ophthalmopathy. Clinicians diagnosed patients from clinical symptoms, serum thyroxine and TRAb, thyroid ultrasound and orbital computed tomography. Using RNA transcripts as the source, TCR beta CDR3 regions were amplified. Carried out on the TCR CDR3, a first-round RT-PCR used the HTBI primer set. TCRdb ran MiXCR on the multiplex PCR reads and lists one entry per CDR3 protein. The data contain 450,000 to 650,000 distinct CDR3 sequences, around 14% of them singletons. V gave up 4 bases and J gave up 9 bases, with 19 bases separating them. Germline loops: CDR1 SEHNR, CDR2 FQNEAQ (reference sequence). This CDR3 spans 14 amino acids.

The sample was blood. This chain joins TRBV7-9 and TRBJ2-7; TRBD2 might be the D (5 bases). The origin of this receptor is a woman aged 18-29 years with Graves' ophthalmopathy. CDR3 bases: TGTGCCAGCAGCTCGAGCGGTTCCTACGAGGGGCAGTACTTC. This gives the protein CASSSSGSYEGQYF.